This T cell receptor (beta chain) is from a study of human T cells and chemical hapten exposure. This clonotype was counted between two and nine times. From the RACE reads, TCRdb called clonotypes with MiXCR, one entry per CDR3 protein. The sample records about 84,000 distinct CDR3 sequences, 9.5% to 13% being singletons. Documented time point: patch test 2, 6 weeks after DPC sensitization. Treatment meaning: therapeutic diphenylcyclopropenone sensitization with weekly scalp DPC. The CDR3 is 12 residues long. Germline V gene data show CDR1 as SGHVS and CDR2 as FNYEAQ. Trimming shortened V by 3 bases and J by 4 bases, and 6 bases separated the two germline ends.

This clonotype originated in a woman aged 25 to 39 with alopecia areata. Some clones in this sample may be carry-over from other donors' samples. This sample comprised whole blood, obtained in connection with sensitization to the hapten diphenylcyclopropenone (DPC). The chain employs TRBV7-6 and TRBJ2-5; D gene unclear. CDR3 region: CASSFNRETQYF. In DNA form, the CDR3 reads TGTGCCAGCAGCTTTAACAGAGAGACCCAGTACTTC.